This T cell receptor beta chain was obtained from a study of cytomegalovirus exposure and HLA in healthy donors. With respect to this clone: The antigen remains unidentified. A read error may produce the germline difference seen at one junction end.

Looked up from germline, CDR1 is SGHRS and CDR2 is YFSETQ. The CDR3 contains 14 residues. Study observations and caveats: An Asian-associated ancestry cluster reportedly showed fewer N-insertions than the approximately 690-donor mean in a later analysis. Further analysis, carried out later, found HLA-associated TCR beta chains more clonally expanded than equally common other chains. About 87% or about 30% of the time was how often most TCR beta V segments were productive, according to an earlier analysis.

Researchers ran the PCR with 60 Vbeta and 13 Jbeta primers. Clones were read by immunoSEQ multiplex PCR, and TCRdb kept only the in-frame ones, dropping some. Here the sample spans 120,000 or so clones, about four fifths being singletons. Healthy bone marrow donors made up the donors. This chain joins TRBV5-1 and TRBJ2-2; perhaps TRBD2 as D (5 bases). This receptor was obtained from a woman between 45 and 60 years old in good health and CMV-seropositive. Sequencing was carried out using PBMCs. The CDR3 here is CASSLPGNTEELFF. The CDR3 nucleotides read TGCGCCAGCAGCTTGCCGGGGAACACCGAGGAGCTGTTTTTT.